These T cell receptor beta chains were read from a single sample in a study of control samples from healthy donors and cancer patients. The method was immunoSEQ multiplex PCR; TCRdb's version includes in-frame clones alone and lacks a portion of them. Among 100,000 or so clones listed, around 82% were seen once. Specimen: blood. The receptor source for this set is a woman in her 50s in good health. Both conserved end residues are part of each CDR3. The D gene is left open where the match is weak. Not every row has a clone size; where given, it reads once, few, many or a size class.

d_call	cdr3_length	v_call	j_call	clone_size	cdr3_nt	cdr3_aa
NA	14	TRBV6-5	TRBJ2-2	NA	TGTGCCAGCATGCCCCCTCCCAACACCGGGGAGCTGTTTTTT	CASMPPPNTGELFF
TRBD1	14	TRBV5-5	TRBJ1-5	NA	TGTGCCAGCGGGCTGACAGGGGGCCATCAGCCCCAGCATTTT	CASGLTGGHQPQHF
NA	12	TRBV27	TRBJ2-3	few	TGTGCCAGCAGTTTATGGGGGGATACGCAGTATTTT	CASSLWGDTQYF
NA	13	TRBV6-5	TRBJ1-5	NA	TGTGCCAGCAGCGGACACCTAAATCAGCCCCAGCATTTT	CASSGHLNQPQHF
NA	13	TRBV6-5	TRBJ1-6	few	TGTGCCAGCAAAGAAGGGCCCAGCGGGACCCTCCACTTT	CASKEGPSGTLHF
TRBD2	18	TRBV5-4	TRBJ2-7	NA	TGTGCCAGCAGCTCCCAGGGCGGGAGGGGCCCAATCTCCTACGAGCAGTACTTC	CASSSQGGRGPISYEQYF
NA	14	TRBV7-9	TRBJ2-7	NA	TGTGCCAGCAGCCCTAGACAGGATGCCTACGAGCAGTACTTC	CASSPRQDAYEQYF
NA	16	TRBV6-5	TRBJ1-1	once	TGTGCCAGCAGTTACTCGGGACCTCCGACTAGGTCTGAAGCTTTCTTT	CASSYSGPPTRSEAFF
TRBD1	16	TRBV4-2	TRBJ1-1	NA	TGTGCCAGCAGCCAAGATCCGGACAGGCCTATCACTGAAGCTTTCTTT	CASSQDPDRPITEAFF
TRBD2	16	TRBV7-9	TRBJ2-1	NA	TGTGCCAGCAGCTTAGCGGAGCGGGAGTACCACAATGAGCAGTTCTTC	CASSLAEREYHNEQFF
TRBD1	12	TRBV2	TRBJ1-4	NA	TGTGCCAGCAGCAGGGGGAAGGAAAAACTGTTTTTT	CASSRGKEKLFF
NA	13	TRBV19	TRBJ1-5	NA	TGTGCCAGTAGTAAGACATTAGATCAGCCCCAGCATTTT	CASSKTLDQPQHF
NA	12	TRBV12-3/TRBV12-4	TRBJ1-5	few	TGTGCCAGCACGCAGGGGAGTCAGCCCCAGCATTTT	CASTQGSQPQHF
NA	14	TRBV5-1	TRBJ2-1	NA	TGCGCCAGCAGCTATGGACTGATAAACAATGAGCAGTTCTTC	CASSYGLINNEQFF
NA	15	TRBV2	TRBJ1-6	NA	TGTGCCAGCAGTGAAGCGCGGGGGGTTCGATCACCCCTCCACTTT	CASSEARGVRSPLHF
NA	15	TRBV11-1	TRBJ2-3	NA	TGTGCCAGCAGCTTAGCCCTAGGAGCGACAGATACGCAGTATTTT	CASSLALGATDTQYF
NA	14	TRBV9	TRBJ1-6	NA	TGTGCCAGCAGCGTAGGGGGTCCCAATTCACCCCTCCACTTT	CASSVGGPNSPLHF
TRBD1	13	TRBV3-1/TRBV3-2	TRBJ1-2	once	TGTGCCAGCAGCCAAGGAACAGGGGGAGGCTACACCTTC	CASSQGTGGGYTF
NA	14	TRBV27	TRBJ1-1	NA	TGTGCCAGCAGCGTATGGGGAATGGGCACTGAAGCTTTCTTT	CASSVWGMGTEAFF
NA	14	TRBV9	TRBJ1-1	NA	TGTGCCAGCAGCCCCACCCTGGCAAGCTCTGAAGCTTTCTTT	CASSPTLASSEAFF
NA	15	TRBV24-1	TRBJ2-3	NA	TGTGCCACCAGTGATTCAACGGTTAGAGCAGATACGCAGTATTTT	CATSDSTVRADTQYF